One and the same sample provided the 10 T cell receptor beta chains below, sequenced in a study of blood T cell repertoires in COVID-19. Assay used: immunoSEQ multiplex PCR; TCRdb lists only in-frame clones, some missing. Of around 60,000 clones listed, around 87% are singletons. The specimen sequenced was peripheral blood. These receptors were obtained from a human donor in a cohort sampled during active COVID-19.

V is TRBV12-2 and J is TRBJ1-5. TRBV12-2 is shown as a pseudogene. The CDR3 is 12 amino acids. The CDR3 loop is CASRPSSQPQHF. As DNA, the CDR3 is TGTGCAAGTCGCCCGTCGAGTCAGCCCCAGCATTTT.

The chain uses TRBV4-3 and TRBJ2-1, with D perhaps matching TRBD2 (6 bases). Germline V gene sequence: CDR1 LGHNA, CDR2 YSLEER. V was trimmed by 0 bases and J by 0 bases, leaving 9 bases between them. The CDR3 is made up of 16 amino acids. DNA of the CDR3: TGCGCCAGCAGCCAAGATCTTAGCGGCTCCTACAATGAGCAGTTCTTC. Protein sequence: CASSQDLSGSYNEQFF.

The genes are TRBV12-3 or TRBV12-4 and TRBJ1-2, with TRBD1 identical over 8 bases. This CDR3 has 13 amino acids. Trimming removed 7 bases from V and 2 bases from J; junction bases left unmatched: 3. This chain's CDR3 is CASNGQGNYGYTF. Written as DNA, the CDR3 is TGTGCCAGCAATGGACAGGGAAACTATGGCTACACCTTC.

This chain joins TRBV7-9 and TRBJ2-3; 7 bases map to TRBD2. The CDR3 runs to 16 residues. CDR1 SEHNR and CDR2 FQNEAQ come from the germline V gene (reference sequence). The V and J ends lost 4 bases and 2 bases, in that order; junction bases with no gene match: 9. The CDR3 DNA follows: TGTGCCAGCAGCTCCCAGCGGGGAACTGTCACAGATACGCAGTATTTT. Amino acids: CASSSQRGTVTDTQYF.

The chain employs TRBV3-1 (or the pseudogene TRBV3-2) and TRBJ2-7; a weak D match, TRBD2 (5 bases). The V end lost 4 bases, the J end lost 4 bases, and 11 bases lay between the germline ends. Germline lookup yields CDR1 LGHDT and CDR2 YNNKEL (reference sequence). CDR3 size: 13 residues. For the CDR3, the DNA is TGTGCCAGCAGCCGCGACCGGAGGTACGAGCAGTACTTC. As protein: CASSRDRRYEQYF.

CDR3 DNA: TGTGCCAGCAGCTTTAGCAATCAGCCCCAGCATTTT. Encoded protein: CASSFSNQPQHF. J is TRBJ1-5 and V is TRBV6-5; D ambiguous. Germline V gene lookup returns CDR1 MNHEY and CDR2 SVGAGI. V was shortened by 6 bases and J by 0 bases, with 3 bases between the two germline ends. The CDR3 is made up of 12 amino acids.

The chain has TRBV9 and TRBJ2-3; 14 nucleotides line up with TRBD2. The CDR3 contains 17 residues. Looked up from germline, CDR1 is SGDLS and CDR2 is YYNGEE. V was clipped by 0 bases and J by 5 bases; unmatched bases: 5. The chain's CDR3 is CASSVVGLAGAIDTQYF. The DNA of the CDR3 is TGTGCCAGCAGCGTAGTGGGACTAGCGGGAGCAATAGATACGCAGTATTTT.

This clone appeared a few times. The chain uses TRBV4-3 and TRBJ2-2, with D unclear. The CDR3 contains 14 residues. Germline loops: CDR1 LGHNA, CDR2 YSLEER. V lost 4 bases and J lost 5, with 11 bases in between. The CDR3 coding sequence is TGCGCCAGCAGCCCCTCCACGGTGACCGGGGAGCTGTTTTTT. Translating gives CASSPSTVTGELFF.

V is TRBV5-4 and J is TRBJ2-7; TRBD2 aligns across 9 bases. The CDR3 is 13 residues long. V lost 3 bases and J lost 4; bases outside the gene matches: 2. Germline values: CDR1 SGHNT, CDR2 YYREEE (reference sequence). DNA of the CDR3: TGTGCCAGCAGCTCGCGGGGGGGATACGAGCAGTACTTC. Translation gives CASSSRGGYEQYF.

The chain combines TRBV11-1 with TRBJ1-2; 7 nucleotides match TRBD1. CDR1 and CDR2 from the germline V gene are SGHAT and FQDESV (reference sequence). The V and J ends lost 5 bases and 3 bases, in that order; junction bases with no gene match: 3. The CDR3 is 13 amino acids. The CDR3 sequence is CASSQTGYYGYTF. CDR3 sequence (DNA): TGTGCCAGCAGCCAGACAGGGTACTATGGCTACACCTTC.